The next 7 T cell receptor beta chains were all read from a single sample in a study of blood T cell repertoires in COVID-19. Profiled with immunoSEQ multiplex PCR; TCRdb holds only in-frame clones, not every one. The sample contains about 100,000 clones, roughly 79% of which appear only once. The sequenced sample was peripheral blood. The origin of the receptors is a woman in her 70s with acute or convalescent COVID-19.

V usage is TRBV3-1 (or the pseudogene TRBV3-2) and J usage is TRBJ1-4, with 8 nucleotides matching TRBD1. Germline CDR1 and CDR2: LGHDT and YNNKEL (reference sequence). After removal of 4 bases from V and 8 bases from J, the junction contained 6 bases not matched to a gene. This CDR3 region has 14 residues. This CDR3 reads CASSPTGVREKLFF. CDR3 coding DNA: TGTGCCAGCAGCCCGACAGGGGTTCGCGAAAAACTGTTTTTT.

The chain recombines TRBV15 with TRBJ2-3; tentative D call: TRBD1 (6 bases). Germline loops: CDR1 LNHNV, CDR2 YYDKDF (reference sequence). The ends were cut back, 3 bases at V and 2 bases at J, with 15 bases in the middle. This CDR3 contains 16 residues. The CDR3 DNA reads TGTGCCACCAGCAGGGCACGAGGGGGTGACACAGATACGCAGTATTTT. Translated: CATSRARGGDTDTQYF.

This clone was detected only a few times. V gene TRBV29-1 combines with J gene TRBJ1-3; TRBD1 is a possible D gene (6 bases). Germline V gene sequence: CDR1 SQVTM, CDR2 ANQGSEA. The CDR3 has 16 amino acids. Deletions cut 3 bases from V and 2 bases from J, with 17 bases between. This CDR3 is CSVEFQGIHTGNTIYF. CDR3 nucleotide sequence: TGCAGCGTTGAGTTCCAGGGGATTCATACTGGAAACACCATATATTTT. The variable domain in full, with the rest retrieved from reference TRBV29-1 and TRBJ1-3, is SAVISQKPSRDICQRGTSLTIQCQVDSQVTMMFWYRQQPGQSLTLIATANQGSEATYESGFVIDKFPISRPNLTFSTLTVSNMSPEDSSIYLCSVEFQGIHTGNTIYFGEGSWLTVV.

The chain carries TRBV5-4 and TRBJ1-4; D possibly corresponds to TRBD1 (5 bases). Germline V gene lookup returns CDR1 SGHNT and CDR2 YYREEE (reference sequence). Trimming shortened V by 0 bases and J by 4 bases, and 7 bases separated the two germline ends. The CDR3 is made up of 14 amino acids. Here the CDR3 reads CASSLEGLNEKLFF. CDR3 coding DNA: TGTGCCAGCAGCTTGGAGGGACTTAATGAAAAACTGTTTTTT.

This chain uses TRBV18 with TRBJ1-6; D not certain. Trimming stripped 5 bases from V and 3 bases from J, with 17 bases between. Germline V gene data show CDR1 as KGHSH and CDR2 as LQKENI. This CDR3 has 17 residues. CDR3 DNA sequence: TGTGCCAGCTCAGAAATGGCGGCGGTAGACTATAATTCACCCCTCCACTTT. This translates into CASSEMAAVDYNSPLHF.

The V call is TRBV2, the J call TRBJ1-6; 9 bases fit TRBD1. The germline gives CDR1 SNHLY, CDR2 FYNNEI. CDR3 length equals 13 residues. V shed 10 bases and J 6 bases; nucleotides not matched to a gene: 4. The CDR3 DNA is TGTGCCACCTCGGGACAGGGTAATTCACCCCTCCACTTT. This encodes CATSGQGNSPLHF.

To note about this clone: This sample includes further DNA sequences coding for the same CDR3. The V and J genes are TRBV19 and TRBJ2-7; unclear D gene. Trimming took 3 bases from V and 2 from J, leaving 8 bases between them. CDR1 is LNHDA and CDR2 is SQIVND in the germline V gene (reference sequence). The CDR3 is made up of 13 amino acids. The DNA of the CDR3 is TGTGCCAGTAGTATTACTGAAACCTACGAGCAGTACTTC. Encoded protein: CASSITETYEQYF.